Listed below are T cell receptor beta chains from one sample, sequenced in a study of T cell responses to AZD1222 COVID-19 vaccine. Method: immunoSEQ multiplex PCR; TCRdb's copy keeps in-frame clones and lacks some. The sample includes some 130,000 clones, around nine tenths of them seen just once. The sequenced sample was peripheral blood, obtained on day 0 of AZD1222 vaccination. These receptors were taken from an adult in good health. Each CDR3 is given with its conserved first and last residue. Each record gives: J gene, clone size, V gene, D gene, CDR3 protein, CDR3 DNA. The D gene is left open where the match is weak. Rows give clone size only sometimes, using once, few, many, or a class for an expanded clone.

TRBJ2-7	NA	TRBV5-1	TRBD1	CASSKDRSYEQYF	TGCGCCAGCAGCAAGGACAGGTCCTACGAGCAGTACTTC
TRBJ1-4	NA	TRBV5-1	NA	CASSLEAGTNEKLFF	TGCGCCAGCAGCTTGGAAGCAGGGACTAATGAAAAACTGTTTTTT
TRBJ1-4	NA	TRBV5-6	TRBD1	CASSSGQGGEKLFF	TGTGCCAGCAGCTCGGGACAGGGGGGAGAAAAACTGTTTTTT
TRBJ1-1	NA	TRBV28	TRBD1	CAGGGGAMNTEAFF	TGTGCCGGGGGAGGGGGCGCTATGAACACTGAAGCTTTCTTT
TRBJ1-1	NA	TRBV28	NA	CASSYRLNTEAFF	TGTGCCAGCAGTTATCGGTTGAACACTGAAGCTTTCTTT
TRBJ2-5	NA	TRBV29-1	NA	CSVQKGETQYF	TGCAGCGTACAAAAGGGCGAGACCCAGTACTTC
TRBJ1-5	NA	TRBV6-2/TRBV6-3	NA	CASSYSRGSQPQHF	TGTGCCAGCAGTTACTCGAGGGGGAGTCAGCCCCAGCATTTT
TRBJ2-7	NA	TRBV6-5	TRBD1	CASRKTGGAYEQYF	TGTGCCAGCAGGAAGACAGGGGGGGCCTACGAGCAGTACTTC
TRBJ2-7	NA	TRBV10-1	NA	CASSGGGGEQYF	TGCGCCAGCAGTGGAGGGGGAGGCGAGCAGTACTTC
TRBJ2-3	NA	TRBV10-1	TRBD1	CASSAGTGRADTQYF	TGCGCCAGCAGTGCCGGGACAGGGAGAGCAGATACGCAGTATTTT
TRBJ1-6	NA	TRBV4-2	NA	CASSQDPGADSPLHF	TGTGCCAGCAGCCAAGATCCGGGGGCCGATTCACCCCTCCACTTT
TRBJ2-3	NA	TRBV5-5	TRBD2	CASSRIRLAGTGDTQYF	TGTGCCAGCAGTCGAATAAGACTAGCGGGGACAGGAGATACGCAGTATTTT
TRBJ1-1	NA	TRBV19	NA	CASTAGRLNTEAFF	TGTGCCAGTACGGCAGGCCGCTTGAACACTGAAGCTTTCTTT
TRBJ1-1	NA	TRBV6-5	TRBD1	CASRINRGSEAFF	TGTGCCAGCAGGATAAACAGGGGATCTGAAGCTTTCTTT
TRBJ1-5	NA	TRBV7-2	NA	CASSLGPGTGGNQPQHF	TGTGCCAGCAGCTTAGGTCCCGGGACGGGGGGGAATCAGCCCCAGCATTTT
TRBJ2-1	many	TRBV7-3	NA	CASSLTATNEQFF	TGTGCCAGCAGCTTAACAGCAACCAATGAGCAGTTCTTC
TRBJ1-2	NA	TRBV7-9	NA	CASSLYRGGYTF	TGTGCCAGCAGCCTGTATCGGGGTGGCTACACCTTC
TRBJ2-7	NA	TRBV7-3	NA	CASSSDRPWEQYF	TGTGCCAGCAGCTCCGACAGGCCCTGGGAGCAGTACTTC
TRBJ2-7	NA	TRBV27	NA	CASSLSTSYEQYF	TGTGCCAGCAGTTTATCGACGTCCTACGAGCAGTACTTC
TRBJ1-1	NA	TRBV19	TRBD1	CASSIGGQGRDTEAFF	TGTGCCAGTAGTATAGGGGGACAGGGGCGCGACACTGAAGCTTTCTTT
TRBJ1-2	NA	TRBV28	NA	CASVDSGGDYGYTF	TGTGCCAGCGTAGACTCCGGAGGTGACTATGGCTACACCTTC
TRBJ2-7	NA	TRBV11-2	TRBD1	CASSLLGQGAREQYF	TGTGCCAGCAGCTTACTTGGACAGGGGGCTCGGGAGCAGTACTTC
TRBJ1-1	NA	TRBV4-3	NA	CASSQDRRSTEAFF	TGCGCCAGCAGCCAAGATCGGCGAAGCACTGAAGCTTTCTTT
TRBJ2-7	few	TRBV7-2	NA	CASGGGWLWEQYF	TGTGCTTCCGGAGGGGGGTGGTTGTGGGAGCAGTACTTC
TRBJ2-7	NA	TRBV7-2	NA	CASSSGGTGRSSYEQYF	TGTGCCAGCAGCTCGGGGGGGACAGGGCGTAGCTCCTACGAGCAGTACTTC
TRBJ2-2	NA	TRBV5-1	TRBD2	CASSLAWGGTGELFF	TGCGCCAGCAGCTTGGCGTGGGGGGGCACCGGGGAGCTGTTTTTT
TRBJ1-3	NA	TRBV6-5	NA	CASSYSTRNTIYF	TGTGCCAGCAGTTACTCGACTCGAAACACCATATATTTT
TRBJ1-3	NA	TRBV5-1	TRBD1	CASSPGQGQYTIYF	TGCGCCAGCAGCCCCGGACAGGGTCAATACACCATATATTTT
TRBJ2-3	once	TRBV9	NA	CASSVVGPDTQYF	TGTGCCAGCAGCGTAGTGGGGCCAGATACGCAGTATTTT
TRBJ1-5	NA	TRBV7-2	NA	CASTKGAGDQPQHF	TGTGCCAGCACCAAAGGGGCCGGGGATCAGCCCCAGCATTTT
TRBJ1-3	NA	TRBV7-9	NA	CASSLALGGSGNTIYF	TGTGCCAGCAGCTTAGCGTTGGGGGGCTCTGGAAACACCATATATTTT
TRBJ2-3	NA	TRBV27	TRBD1	CASSDRDRAWDTQYF	TGTGCCAGCAGTGACCGGGACAGGGCTTGGGATACGCAGTATTTT
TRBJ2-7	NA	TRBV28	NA	CASSLIQGTYEQYF	TGTGCCAGCAGTTTAATCCAGGGGACCTACGAGCAGTACTTC
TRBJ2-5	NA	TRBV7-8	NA	CASRPRGAETQYF	TGTGCCAGCAGGCCTCGGGGGGCGGAGACCCAGTACTTC
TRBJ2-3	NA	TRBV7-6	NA	CASSFPGRNADTQYF	TGTGCCAGCAGCTTTCCGGGGAGGAACGCAGATACGCAGTATTTT
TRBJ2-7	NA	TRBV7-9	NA	CASSLPLQVEQYF	TGTGCCAGCAGCTTACCCCTCCAGGTCGAGCAGTACTTC
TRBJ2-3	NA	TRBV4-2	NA	CASSSSGGAQPRGTDTQYF	TGTGCCAGCAGCTCCTCTGGGGGGGCCCAACCTAGGGGCACAGATACGCAGTATTTT
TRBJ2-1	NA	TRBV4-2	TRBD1	CASSQDRDREYEQFF	TGTGCCAGCAGCCAAGATCGGGACAGGGAGTATGAGCAGTTCTTC
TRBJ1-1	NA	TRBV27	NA	CASSFGGNTEAFF	TGTGCCAGCAGTTTCGGGGGGAACACTGAAGCTTTCTTT
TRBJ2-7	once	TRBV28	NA	CASSLSRQESSYEQYF	TGTGCCAGCAGTTTATCCCGACAGGAGAGCTCCTACGAGCAGTACTTC
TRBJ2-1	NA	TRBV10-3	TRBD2	CAIRSGGDNEQFF	TGTGCCATCAGAAGCGGGGGGGACAATGAGCAGTTCTTC
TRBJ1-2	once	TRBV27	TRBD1	CASRNRGNGYTF	TGTGCCAGCAGGAACAGGGGGAATGGCTACACCTTC
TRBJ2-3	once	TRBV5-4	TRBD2	CASSAGTSGKSDTQYF	TGTGCCAGCAGCGCAGGGACTAGCGGAAAATCAGATACGCAGTATTTT
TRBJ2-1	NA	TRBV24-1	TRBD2	CATSDRTSGNEQFF	TGTGCCACCAGTGACCGGACTAGCGGAAATGAGCAGTTCTTC
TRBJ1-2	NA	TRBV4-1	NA	CASSPVGGIYGYTF	TGCGCCAGCAGCCCCGTGGGGGGGATTTATGGCTACACCTTC
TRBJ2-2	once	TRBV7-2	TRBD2	CASSFRASGGTGELFF	TGTGCCAGCAGCTTTCGGGCTAGCGGGGGGACCGGGGAGCTGTTTTTT
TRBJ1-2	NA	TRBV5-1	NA	CASSLGGSSKGYTF	TGCGCCAGCAGCTTGGGGGGGTCGAGTAAAGGCTACACCTTC
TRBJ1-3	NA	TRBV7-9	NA	CASSPKIRSPGVDTIYF	TGTGCCAGCAGCCCCAAGATACGGAGCCCCGGGGTCGACACCATATATTTT
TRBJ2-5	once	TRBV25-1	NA	CASSDRETQYF	TGTGCCAGCAGTGACAGGGAGACCCAGTACTTC
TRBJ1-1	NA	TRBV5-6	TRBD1	CASSLGTGGGTEAFF	TGTGCCAGCAGCTTGGGGACAGGGGGAGGCACTGAAGCTTTCTTT
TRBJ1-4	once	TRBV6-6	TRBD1	CASSYGTGEKLFF	TGTGCCAGCAGTTACGGGACAGGGGAAAAACTGTTTTTT
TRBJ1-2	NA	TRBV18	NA	CASSPQMNGNYGYTF	TGTGCCAGCTCACCACAAATGAACGGCAACTATGGCTACACCTTC
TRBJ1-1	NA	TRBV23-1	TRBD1	CASSQAYGQGGTEAFF	TGCGCCAGCAGTCAAGCCTACGGACAGGGAGGAACTGAAGCTTTCTTT
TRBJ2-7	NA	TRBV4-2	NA	CASSQSSGEQYF	TGTGCCAGCAGCCAGAGCTCTGGGGAGCAGTACTTC
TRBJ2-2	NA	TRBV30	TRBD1	CAWSSPGQGTNGGELFF	TGTGCCTGGAGTAGCCCCGGACAGGGCACCAACGGCGGGGAGCTGTTTTTT